This TCR beta chain was identified in a study of T cell responses to AZD1222 COVID-19 vaccine. Turning to this clone: The target antigen is unknown.

The V gene's germline CDR1 is KGHDR and CDR2 SFDVKD. The CDR3 spans 14 residues. Trimming took off 4 bases at V and 6 bases at J, with 12 bases between the two ends. Overall study findings and caveats: When two AZD1222 doses had been given, Spike-specific TCR breadth and depth rose. The number of AZD1222 recipients seropositive at baseline was only 5 to 7. In all cases, repertoires were sampled only after the peak T cell response.

Clones were read by immunoSEQ multiplex PCR, and TCRdb kept only the in-frame ones, dropping some. The sample includes about 130,000 clones, just over 90% of them seen just once. The source material was peripheral blood, sampled 28 days after the second AZD1222 dose. The sequence was collected from an adult who received the AZD1222 COVID-19 vaccine. V usage is TRBV24-1 and J usage is TRBJ2-1; a possible D gene is TRBD1 (5 bases). The CDR3 is CATSETGRGNEQFF. The CDR3 region has the DNA TGTGCCACCAGTGAAACAGGCCGAGGCAATGAGCAGTTCTTC.